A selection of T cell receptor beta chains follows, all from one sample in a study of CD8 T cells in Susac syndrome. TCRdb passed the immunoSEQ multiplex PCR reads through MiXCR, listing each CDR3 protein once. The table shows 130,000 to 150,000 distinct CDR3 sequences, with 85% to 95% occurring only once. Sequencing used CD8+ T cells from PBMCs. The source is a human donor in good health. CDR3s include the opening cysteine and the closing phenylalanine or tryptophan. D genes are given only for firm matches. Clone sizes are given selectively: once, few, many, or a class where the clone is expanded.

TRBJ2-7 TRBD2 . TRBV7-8 CASSLGAGVTYEQYF TGTGCCAGCAGCTTAGGAGCGGGAGTAACCTACGAGCAGTACTTC
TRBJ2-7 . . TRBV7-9 CASSTDEQYF TGTGCCAGCAGCACGGACGAGCAGTACTTC
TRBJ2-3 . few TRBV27 CASSLAGTDTQYF TGTGCCAGCAGTTTGGCCGGCACAGATACGCAGTATTTT
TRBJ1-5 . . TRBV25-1 CASSELGVLMPQHF TGTGCCAGCAGTGAACTGGGGGTCCTTATGCCCCAGCATTTT
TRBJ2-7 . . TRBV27 CASSFLFGPGGEQYF TGTGCCAGCAGTTTCCTATTCGGTCCCGGAGGGGAGCAGTACTTC
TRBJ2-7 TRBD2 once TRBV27 CASSLLGGSAYEQYF TGTGCCAGCAGTTTATTGGGCGGGAGTGCTTACGAGCAGTACTTC
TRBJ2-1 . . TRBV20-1 CSANSYNEQFF TGCAGTGCCAACTCCTACAATGAGCAGTTCTTC
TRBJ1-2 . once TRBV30 CAWTAGRGYTF TGTGCCTGGACGGCAGGGCGAGGCTACACCTTC
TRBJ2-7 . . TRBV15 CATSRARGQGGPLPYEQYF TGTGCCACCAGCAGAGCTCGGGGGCAGGGGGGACCCCTTCCCTACGAGCAGTACTTC
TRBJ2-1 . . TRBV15 CATSHRYNEQFF TGTGCCACCAGTCATAGGTACAATGAGCAGTTCTTC